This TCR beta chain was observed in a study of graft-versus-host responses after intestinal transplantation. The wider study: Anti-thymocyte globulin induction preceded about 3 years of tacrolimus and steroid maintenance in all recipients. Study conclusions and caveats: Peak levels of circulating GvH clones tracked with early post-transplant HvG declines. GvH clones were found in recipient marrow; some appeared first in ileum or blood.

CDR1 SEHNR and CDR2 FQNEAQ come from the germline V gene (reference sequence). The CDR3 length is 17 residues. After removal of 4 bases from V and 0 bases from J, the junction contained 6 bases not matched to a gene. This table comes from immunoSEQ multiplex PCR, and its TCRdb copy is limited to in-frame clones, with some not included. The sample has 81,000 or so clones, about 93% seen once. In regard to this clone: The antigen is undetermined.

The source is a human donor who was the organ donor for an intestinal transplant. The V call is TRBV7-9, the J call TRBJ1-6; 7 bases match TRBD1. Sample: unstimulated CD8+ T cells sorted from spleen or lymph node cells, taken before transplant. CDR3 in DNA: TGTGCCAGCAGCTCTAAGACAGGGAGCTCCTATAATTCACCCCTCCACTTT. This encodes CASSSKTGSSYNSPLHF.